These 30 T cell receptor beta chains were all obtained from the same sample, sequenced in a study of T cells in Graves' hyperthyroidism and ophthalmopathy (dated by TCRdb to between 2019 and 2020). The library relied on multiplex PCR. TCRdb names Illumina HiSeq 2000 as the instrument used. The TCR beta CDR3 regions were amplified from the RNA transcripts. The first round of RT-PCR for the TCR CDR3 was performed with the HTBI primer set and the Qiagen OneStep RT-PCR kit. TCRdb handled the public reads itself, with Q25 trimming in fastp and clone calling in MiXCR, and kept productive beta chains. Each entry merges the rows of one CDR3 protein and shows their most common DNA and genes. The sample has some 300,000 distinct CDR3 sequences on record, roughly 13% of them singletons. 7% to 9% of the sample goes to the ten largest clones. Sequencing was carried out using blood. The receptors derive from a woman in her 40s with Graves' hyperthyroidism.

This clonotype occurred many times. The chain recombines TRBV5-1 with TRBJ1-1; 11 positions agree with TRBD1. The germline V gene encodes CDR1 SGHRS and CDR2 YFSETQ. This CDR3 is built from 15 residues. The J segment lost 3 bases and the V segment lost 4 bases, leaving 5 bases of the junction unmatched. The chain's CDR3 is CASSEQGQGDTEAFF. The DNA for the CDR3 is TGCGCCAGCAGCGAACAGGGACAGGGGGACACTGAAGCTTTCTTT.

The chain carries TRBV6-1 and TRBJ1-3, with a tentative D call TRBD1 (5 bases). The CDR3 runs 15 residues. Trimming left V 5 bases short and J 5 bases short, with 16 bases between. Germline assignment: CDR1 MNHNS and CDR2 SASEGT. CDR3 coding DNA: TGTGCCAGCAGTTACCGGGGCTCTTCTCGAAACACCATATATTTT. This gives the protein CASSYRGSSRNTIYF.

In its sample, this clonotype was seen many times. The chain employs TRBV12-3 or TRBV12-4 and TRBJ2-3; D gene uncertain. This CDR3 is 11 amino acids long. The V end lost 8 bases, the J end lost 6 bases, and 9 bases lay between the germline ends. The CDR3: CASGLTDTQYF. The CDR3 region has the DNA TGTGCCAGCGGCTTAACCGATACGCAGTATTTT.

The CDR3 DNA reads as TGTGCCAGCAGCCGGGGAGGGGGACCTAACTATGGCTACACCTTC. Amino acid sequence: CASSRGGGPNYGYTF. V is TRBV6-1 and J is TRBJ1-2, with TRBD1 as a possible D gene (6 bases). V lost 6 bases, J lost 0 bases, and 14 bases lay in between. CDR1 is MNHNS, CDR2 SASEGT, per germline. The CDR3 length is 15 residues.

The sample holds many counts of this clonotype. The rearrangement uses TRBV2 and TRBJ2-4, with D possibly being TRBD1 or TRBD2 (5 bases each). Germline-derived CDR1 and CDR2 are SNHLY and FYNNEI. V shed 4 bases and J shed 0 bases, with 10 bases lying between them. The CDR3 extends over 15 amino acids. The DNA for the CDR3 is TGTGCCAGCAGTGGTCCGGGGCCAGCCAAAAACATTCAGTACTTC. Translation: CASSGPGPAKNIQYF.

This clonotype has at least ten counts. The V and J genes are TRBV12-3 or TRBV12-4 and TRBJ1-2, with a tentative D call TRBD1 (5 bases). Trimming shortened V by 7 bases and J by 4 bases, and 22 bases separated the two germline ends. The CDR3 length is 16 residues. CDR3 sequence reads: CASIPGGGELLYGYTF. The DNA for the CDR3 is TGTGCCAGCATTCCCGGTGGAGGGGAGCTCCTCTATGGCTACACCTTC.

This clonotype has only a few counts. The V and J genes are TRBV5-1 and TRBJ1-5; D gene unclear. Germline loops: CDR1 SGHRS, CDR2 YFSETQ. V lost 5 bases and J lost 9, with 12 bases in between. CDR3 length equals 12 residues. The CDR3 DNA reads TGCGCCAGCAGAGAGGACCGTGGGCCCCAGCATTTT. Amino acids: CASREDRGPQHF.

This clonotype was picked up many times. The CDR3 sequence: CATKPGVDTQYF. Written as DNA, the CDR3 is TGTGCCACCAAGCCAGGGGTAGATACGCAGTATTTT. J is TRBJ2-3 and V is TRBV28, with TRBD1 as a possible D gene (6 bases). The CDR3 spans 12 residues. V was pared by 10 bases and J by 5 bases, with 13 bases between. Germline-derived CDR1 and CDR2 are MDHEN and SYDVKM.

This clonotype was seen at least ten times. The V and J genes are TRBV2 and TRBJ1-5, with D tentatively TRBD1 (6 bases). V lost 9 bases and J 3 bases, leaving 12 bases between the germline ends. The germline V gene has CDR1 SNHLY and CDR2 FYNNEI. The CDR3 consists of 13 residues. DNA for the CDR3: TGTGCCAGTAAGGACAGTTACAATCAGCCCCAGCATTTT. It codes for CASKDSYNQPQHF. The full variable domain, completed using reference TRBV2 and TRBJ1-5, is EPEVTQTPSHQVTQMGQEVILRCVPISNHLYFYWYRQILGQKVEFLVSFYNNEISEKSEIFDDQFSVERPDGSNFTLKIRSTKLEDSAMYFCASKDSYNQPQHFGDGTRLSIL.

This chain links TRBV2 with TRBJ1-1, with 11 bases aligning to TRBD1. V gave up 8 bases and J gave up 11 bases; unmatched junction bases: 7. CDR3 length: 12 amino acids. Germline V gene data show CDR1 as SNHLY and CDR2 as FYNNEI. CDR3 in DNA: TGTGCCAGCGGACAGGGGGCGATAGGTGCTTTCTTT. Protein sequence: CASGQGAIGAFF.

This clonotype was detected once. J is TRBJ1-2 and V is TRBV2; 11 bases map to TRBD1. V shed 8 bases, J shed 1 base, and the junction held 6 bases outside the gene matches. This CDR3 is built from 15 residues. CDR1 is SNHLY, CDR2 FYNNEI, per germline. As DNA, the CDR3 is TGTGCCAGCTGGACAGGGGGCTCCGGTAACTATGGCTACACCTTC. This sequence encodes CASWTGGSGNYGYTF.

For this clonotype: It may be a read error: a sequence one base away is much more abundant. The chain carries TRBV6-4 and TRBJ1-2; no clear D gene. The CDR3 is 15 amino acids. Germline V gene lookup returns CDR1 MRHNA and CDR2 SNTAGT. CDR3 bases: TGTACCAGCAGTCAAATCCTTGAAGTCAACTATGGCTACACCTTC. This codes for CTSSQILEVNYGYTF.

Ten or more counts support this clonotype. V is TRBV20-1 and J is TRBJ2-1; D perhaps matches TRBD2 (9 bases). The CDR3 spans 18 residues. V was trimmed by 3 bases and J by 6 bases, leaving 27 bases between them. CDR1 and CDR2 (germline): DFQATT, SNEGSKA (reference sequence). CDR3 DNA sequence: TGCAGTGCTAGGGCGGACAGGGTCTGGCTAGCGGGGTTCAATGAGCAGTTCTTC. Encoded protein: CSARADRVWLAGFNEQFF.

At least ten counts were recorded for this clonotype. The chain joins TRBV12-3 or TRBV12-4 to TRBJ1-5; a weak D match, TRBD1 (6 bases). The CDR3 consists of 15 residues. V lost 4 bases to trimming and J lost 5 bases, with 15 bases between them. Here the CDR3 reads CASSSDSEKDQPQHF. CDR3 nucleotide sequence: TGTGCCAGCAGTTCGGACAGCGAAAAAGATCAGCCCCAGCATTTT.

This clonotype was seen repeatedly, ten times or more. J is TRBJ1-1 and V is TRBV27; D is uncertain. Deletions cut 0 bases from V and 2 bases from J, with 10 bases between. Germline CDR1 is MNHEY and CDR2 is SMNVEV (reference sequence). CDR3 size: 15 residues. The chain's CDR3 is CASSLSPAGNTEAFF. CDR3 sequence (DNA): TGTGCCAGCAGTTTATCTCCCGCCGGAAACACTGAAGCTTTCTTT.

This clonotype was observed at least ten times. The chain links TRBV6-2 or TRBV6-3 to TRBJ2-7, with 10 bases lining up with TRBD1. The germline V gene has CDR1 MNHEY and CDR2 SVGEGT. The length of the CDR3 is 14 residues. V lost 4 bases to trimming and J lost 3 bases; unmatched junction nucleotides: 3. DNA of the CDR3: TGTGCCAGCAGTTGGGGACAGGGGCTCTACGAGCAGTACTTC. Amino acids: CASSWGQGLYEQYF.

The gene calls are TRBV5-5 and TRBJ1-6; 10 bases are a match to TRBD1. Germline CDR1 is SGHKS and CDR2 is YYEKEE (reference sequence). The length of the CDR3 is 16 residues. V was pared by 4 bases and J by 7 bases, with 8 bases of the junction left unmatched. The CDR3 DNA is TGTGCCAGCAGCGAGAGACAGGGGGCTGGGAATTCACCCCTCCACTTT. As protein: CASSERQGAGNSPLHF.

This clonotype was seen once. With a much larger clone just one base away, this may be a read error. V is TRBV20-1 and J is TRBJ1-4; no clear D gene. CDR1 and CDR2 (germline): DFQATT, SNEGSKA (reference sequence). The CDR3 has 14 amino acids. The CDR3 coding sequence is TGCGGTGCTAGTCCCCAGCCGACTAATGAAAAACTGTTTTTT. It translates to CGASPQPTNEKLFF.

As concerns this clonotype: This could be a read error, since a much larger clone is one nucleotide away. The chain links TRBV28 to TRBJ1-2, with TRBD1 as a possible D gene (6 bases). This CDR3 contains 12 residues. CDR1 is MDHEN and CDR2 is SYDVKM in the germline V gene. CDR3 DNA: TGTGCCAGCGGTTTGCAGGGGATAGGCTACACCTTC. Amino acids: CASGLQGIGYTF.

The V call is TRBV28, the J call TRBJ2-7; D not certain. Trimming cost V 5 bases and J 2 bases, with 10 bases left between them. In germline, CDR1 is MDHEN, CDR2 SYDVKM. This CDR3 is 13 amino acids long. The CDR3 coding sequence is TGTGCCAGCAGTCTCGTTCCGACCTACGAGCAGTACTTC. Translation gives CASSLVPTYEQYF.

This clonotype was seen at least ten times. This chain links TRBV6-1 with TRBJ1-5; 9 bases map to TRBD1. Unmatched junction bases numbered 5, after V lost 6 bases and J lost 2 bases. The CDR3 consists of 15 residues. The V gene's germline CDR1 is MNHNS and CDR2 SASEGT. This chain's CDR3 is CASSRQGVGNQPQHF. The CDR3 nucleotides are TGTGCCAGCAGCCGACAGGGGGTAGGCAATCAGCCCCAGCATTTT.

This clonotype was observed many times. One junction end disagrees with the germline gene, perhaps due to a read error. This chain uses TRBV7-7 with TRBJ2-3; 10 nucleotides agree with TRBD1. The germline V gene has CDR1 SSHAT and CDR2 FNYEAQ (reference sequence). This CDR3 spans 15 amino acids. The CDR3 DNA follows: TGTGCTAGCAGCTTGGGACAGGGGTCCAGAGATACGCAGTATTTT. As protein: CASSLGQGSRDTQYF.

This clonotype showed up many times. The rearrangement joins TRBV27 to TRBJ1-6; no definite D call. The V end was cut by 2 bases, the J end by 9 bases, with 14 bases between. This CDR3 spans 15 amino acids. The germline gives CDR1 MNHEY, CDR2 SMNVEV (reference sequence). The CDR3 DNA reads TGTGCCAGCAGTTTAGGCTCAGTAGACGGTTCACCCCTCCACTTT. It encodes CASSLGSVDGSPLHF.

In this sample, this clonotype turned up many times. V is TRBV6-1 and J is TRBJ1-1; no clear D. Trimming took 2 bases from V and 1 from J, leaving 5 bases between them. CDR1 is MNHNS and CDR2 is SASEGT in the germline V gene. The length of the CDR3 is 13 residues. The CDR3, as DNA: TGTGCCAGCAGTGAAAGTCCGAACACTGAAGCTTTCTTT. The encoded protein is CASSESPNTEAFF.

CDR3 in DNA: TGTGCCAGCTCACCAAGCAGCCAGCCTGACGAGCAGTACTTC. Translated: CASSPSSQPDEQYF. This rearrangement joins TRBV18 to TRBJ2-7; no clear D gene. CDR3 size: 14 residues. Germline V gives CDR1 KGHSH, CDR2 LQKENI. Trimming removed 2 bases at V and 5 bases at J, with 13 bases between.

This clonotype was seen repeatedly, ten times or more. The V call is TRBV24-1, the J call TRBJ1-1, with unresolved D. The germline V gene has CDR1 KGHDR and CDR2 SFDVKD. V lost 4 bases to trimming and J lost 14 bases, with 19 bases between them. CDR3 size: 13 residues. This CDR3 is CATSENPGSEEFF. The DNA of the CDR3 is TGTGCCACCAGTGAAAACCCCGGTTCCGAGGAATTCTTT.

Concerning this clonotype: This may arise from a read error, as a much more abundant clone is one base away. The V call is TRBV30, the J call TRBJ1-2, with D perhaps matching TRBD1 (6 bases). This CDR3 is built from 13 residues. Trimming took 8 bases from V and 4 from J, leaving 17 bases between them. CDR1 is GTSNPN and CDR2 is SVGIG in the germline V gene (reference sequence). The CDR3 reads CARDTGTGYGYTF. CDR3 in DNA: TGTGCCCGGGATACAGGGACGGGCTATGGCTACACCTTC.

V gene TRBV7-3 combines with J gene TRBJ2-3; TRBD2 aligns across 16 bases. The CDR3 is 17 amino acids. The ends lost 5 bases at V and 6 bases at J; junction bases unmatched: 8. Germline CDR1 reads SGHTA; CDR2 reads FQGTGA. The CDR3 region has the DNA TGTGCCAGCAGCCCGGGACTAGCGGGAGGGCCGGGGGATACGCAGTATTTT. Its protein product is CASSPGLAGGPGDTQYF.

The rearrangement links TRBV18 to TRBJ2-7; D not resolved. From germline, CDR1 is KGHSH and CDR2 LQKENI. V lost 6 bases and J 1 base, leaving 7 bases between the germline ends. The CDR3 covers 12 residues. CDR3 region: CASSDASYEQYF. CDR3 sequence (DNA): TGTGCCAGCTCCGACGCTTCCTACGAGCAGTACTTC.

This clonotype was seen at least ten times. This chain joins TRBV20-1 and TRBJ2-7; D unclear. In germline, CDR1 is DFQATT, CDR2 SNEGSKA (reference sequence). This CDR3 is 15 amino acids long. Trimming cost V 1 base and J 1 base, with 14 bases left between them. The CDR3 protein is CSARGSSSESYEQYF. As DNA, the CDR3 is TGCAGTGCTAGAGGCAGCTCTTCAGAATCCTACGAGCAGTACTTC.